This is a list of T cell receptor beta chains from one sample in a study of molecular identifiers for immune sequencing clone quantification. TCRdb redid the calling of the PCR reads with MiXCR, one entry per CDR3 protein. The sample gives some 65,000 distinct CDR3 sequences, approximately 18% of which show up once; 1.5% to 1.7% is in the top ten. Sequencing used naive CD8+ T cells from blood, with Jurkat cell RNA spiked in. Source of these receptors: a human donor in good health. Some libraries in this study had Jurkat cell RNA spiked in. Each CDR3 is given with its conserved first and last residue. Each record gives: CDR3 length, D gene, J gene, V gene, clone size, CDR3 DNA, CDR3 protein. A D gene is named only where the DNA matches it firmly. A row's size may be missing; if present it is once, few, many or a size class.

length: 13; D: NA; J: TRBJ1-1; V: TRBV29-1; size: many; DNA: TGCAGCGCCCCTGGACAGATGAACAGTGAAGCTTTCTTT; CDR3: CSAPGQMNSEAFF
length: 16; D: TRBD2; J: TRBJ2-2; V: TRBV4-2; size: NA; DNA: TGTGCTGGCAGCCAAGAGCTAGCGGGAGAGGCCGGGGAGCTGTTTTTT; CDR3: CAGSQELAGEAGELFF
length: 12; D: NA; J: TRBJ2-2; V: TRBV7-2; size: many; DNA: TGTGCCAGCACCCAGGACAGAGAGGAGCTGTTTTTT; CDR3: CASTQDREELFF
length: 15; D: NA; J: TRBJ2-3; V: TRBV18; size: many; DNA: TGTGCCAGCTCACCAATGCGGGTCCCCACAGATACGCAGTATTTT; CDR3: CASSPMRVPTDTQYF
length: 13; D: NA; J: TRBJ2-5; V: TRBV12-3/TRBV12-4; size: few; DNA: TGTGCCAGCAGTCCAGGGACTTACGAGACCCAGTACTTC; CDR3: CASSPGTYETQYF
length: 15; D: NA; J: TRBJ2-1; V: TRBV20-1; size: NA; DNA: TGCAGTGCTAGGGAGCCAGAGGGCAACTACAATGAGCAGTTCTTC; CDR3: CSAREPEGNYNEQFF
length: 14; D: TRBD2; J: TRBJ2-7; V: TRBV27; size: few; DNA: TGTGCCAGCAGTTTTAGCGGGTCCACCGACGAGCAGTACTTC; CDR3: CASSFSGSTDEQYF
length: 15; D: TRBD2; J: TRBJ2-7; V: TRBV4-2; size: many; DNA: TGTGCCAGCAGCCCCTTGTCTAGCGGGAGCGACGAGCAGTACTTC; CDR3: CASSPLSSGSDEQYF
length: 15; D: TRBD2; J: TRBJ2-3; V: TRBV12-3/TRBV12-4; size: many; DNA: TGTGCCAGCAGTTCTATAGCGGGAAAGGCAGATACGCAGTATTTT; CDR3: CASSSIAGKADTQYF
length: 12; D: NA; J: TRBJ1-1; V: TRBV30; size: many; DNA: TGTGCCTGGAGTGCCGGACCAGTTGAAGCTTTCTTT; CDR3: CAWSAGPVEAFF
length: 14; D: NA; J: TRBJ2-5; V: TRBV25-1; size: NA; DNA: TGTGCCAGCAGTGAATATCTGGGGGAAGAGACCCAGTACTTC; CDR3: CASSEYLGEETQYF
length: 12; D: NA; J: TRBJ1-2; V: TRBV7-9; size: many; DNA: TGTGCCTCGTACGCAGCTAACTATGGCTACACCTTC; CDR3: CASYAANYGYTF
length: 16; D: TRBD2; J: TRBJ2-7; V: TRBV29-1; size: NA; DNA: TGCAGCGTTGAAGGCTTCCCCCCAGCGGGAGGGTACGAGCAGTACTTC; CDR3: CSVEGFPPAGGYEQYF
length: 16; D: TRBD1; J: TRBJ2-7; V: TRBV11-3; size: few; DNA: TGTGCCAGCAGCCCAAGGACAGGCCTTAGCTCCTACGAGCAGTACTTC; CDR3: CASSPRTGLSSYEQYF
length: 11; D: NA; J: TRBJ1-1; V: TRBV4-3; size: many; DNA: TGCGCCAGCAGAAAGGGTGGTGAAGCTTTCTTT; CDR3: CASRKGGEAFF
length: 15; D: NA; J: TRBJ1-1; V: TRBV3-1; size: NA; DNA: TGCGCCAGCAGCCAACCTGACAGGAAGGACACTGAAGCTTTCTTT; CDR3: CASSQPDRKDTEAFF
length: 15; D: TRBD2; J: TRBJ2-1; V: TRBV6-2/TRBV6-3; size: many; DNA: TGTGCCAGCAGTTGGCGGGAGGTCGTCGGGAATGAGCAGTTCTTC; CDR3: CASSWREVVGNEQFF
length: 14; D: TRBD1; J: TRBJ2-3; V: TRBV5-1; size: many; DNA: TGCGCCAGCAGCGGCGGACAGGGCGCAGATACGCAGTATTTT; CDR3: CASSGGQGADTQYF
length: 20; D: TRBD2; J: TRBJ2-7; V: TRBV11-2; size: few; DNA: TGTGCCAGCAGCTTAGCGGCAACTAAACTAGCGGGACTCATCATGGGAGAGCAGTACTTC; CDR3: CASSLAATKLAGLIMGEQYF
length: 17; D: NA; J: TRBJ1-5; V: TRBV6-1; size: many; DNA: TGTGCCAGCAGTGAACGTCGTCAGGCTCTGAGCAATCAGCCCCAGCATTTT; CDR3: CASSERRQALSNQPQHF
length: 19; D: TRBD1; J: TRBJ1-5; V: TRBV14; size: NA; DNA: TGTGCCAGCAGCCAAGGACGTCGGGACAGGGACCGAAGCAATCAGCCCCAGCATTTT; CDR3: CASSQGRRDRDRSNQPQHF
length: 16; D: NA; J: TRBJ1-1; V: TRBV7-9; size: many; DNA: TGTGCCAGCAGCTTAGCCTCACTGGACGGACCCGCTGAAGCTTTCTTT; CDR3: CASSLASLDGPAEAFF
length: 12; D: NA; J: TRBJ2-7; V: TRBV5-1; size: many; DNA: TGCGCCAGCAGCGCGGACCCGGGACGGATCAGATTC; CDR3: CASSADPGRIRF
length: 15; D: NA; J: TRBJ2-1; V: TRBV20-1; size: few; DNA: TGCAGTGCTAGTTCGAGCGGTCCAGTCTACAATGAGCAGTTCTTC; CDR3: CSASSSGPVYNEQFF
length: 15; D: NA; J: TRBJ1-2; V: TRBV5-1; size: once; DNA: TGCGCCAGCAGCTTGGACAGGTTAGCTAACTATGGCTACACCTTC; CDR3: CASSLDRLANYGYTF
length: 14; D: TRBD2; J: TRBJ2-5; V: TRBV12-3/TRBV12-4; size: NA; DNA: TGTGCCAGCAGTTGGACTAGTTCTCAGGGGACCCAGTACTTC; CDR3: CASSWTSSQGTQYF
length: 17; D: TRBD1; J: TRBJ2-4; V: TRBV7-9; size: many; DNA: TGTGCCAGCAGCCCACCGTCCGGGACAGTAGCCAAAAACATTCAGTACTTC; CDR3: CASSPPSGTVAKNIQYF
length: 14; D: NA; J: TRBJ2-1; V: TRBV7-9; size: few; DNA: TGTGCCAGCAGCGGTCGTTTGGGTTTTGGTGAGCAGTTCTTC; CDR3: CASSGRLGFGEQFF
length: 20; D: TRBD2; J: TRBJ2-3; V: TRBV5-1; size: many; DNA: TGCGCCAGCAGCGGGACGGCTAATAGCGGGAGGGCCTATAGAGCAGATACGCAGTATTTT; CDR3: CASSGTANSGRAYRADTQYF
length: 13; D: NA; J: TRBJ2-7; V: TRBV27; size: many; DNA: TGTGCCAGCAGCGCCGGGGCCTCCTACGAGCAGTACTTC; CDR3: CASSAGASYEQYF
length: 13; D: NA; J: TRBJ2-1; V: TRBV24-1; size: many; DNA: TGTGCCACCAGTGATTTGCCGTACAATGAGCAGTTCTTC; CDR3: CATSDLPYNEQFF
length: 19; D: TRBD2; J: TRBJ2-1; V: TRBV6-2/TRBV6-3; size: many; DNA: TGTGCCAGCAGTTACTCGTGGCTAGCGGAGACCCCCACCTACAATGAGCAGTTCTTC; CDR3: CASSYSWLAETPTYNEQFF
length: 14; D: TRBD2; J: TRBJ2-7; V: TRBV5-6; size: many; DNA: TGTGCCAGCAGCCCTGGGACTAGAGACTACGAGCAGTACTTC; CDR3: CASSPGTRDYEQYF
length: 13; D: NA; J: TRBJ2-1; V: TRBV10-3; size: many; DNA: TGTGCCATCGGTCCAGGCCTGGGCAATGAGCAGTTCTTC; CDR3: CAIGPGLGNEQFF
length: 16; D: NA; J: TRBJ2-5; V: TRBV28; size: NA; DNA: TGTGCCAGCAGTTTTGTCTGGCGGAGGGCCGAGGAGACCCAGTACTTC; CDR3: CASSFVWRRAEETQYF
length: 15; D: TRBD2; J: TRBJ2-5; V: TRBV19; size: few; DNA: TGTGCCAGTAGTAACCCAGCGGGGGGCCAAGAGACCCAGTACTTC; CDR3: CASSNPAGGQETQYF
length: 16; D: NA; J: TRBJ1-2; V: TRBV6-2/TRBV6-3; size: NA; DNA: TGTGCCGCCATAAACCGGGGGCGAGCTTTTAACTGTGGCTACACCTTC; CDR3: CAAINRGRAFNCGYTF
length: 17; D: NA; J: TRBJ2-7; V: TRBV28; size: many; DNA: TGTGCCAGCAGTTTTGACCCTCACGGCGGCATAGTCGACGAGCAGTACTTC; CDR3: CASSFDPHGGIVDEQYF
length: 14; D: TRBD2; J: TRBJ2-7; V: TRBV2; size: many; DNA: TGTGCCGGCAGTGTGCTAGCGGACTCCTACGAGCAGTACTTC; CDR3: CAGSVLADSYEQYF
length: 16; D: TRBD2; J: TRBJ2-7; V: TRBV20-1; size: many; DNA: TGCAGTGCTAGAGATCTGGGACTAGCGGGAGTGCACGAGCAGTACTTC; CDR3: CSARDLGLAGVHEQYF
length: 14; D: TRBD2; J: TRBJ2-2; V: TRBV27; size: few; DNA: TGTGCCAGCAGTTGGTCTAGCGGCCGGGGGGAGCTGTTTTTT; CDR3: CASSWSSGRGELFF
length: 15; D: NA; J: TRBJ2-1; V: TRBV9; size: many; DNA: TGTGCCAGCAGTTGGGGAGGAAACTCCTACAATGAGCAGTTCTTC; CDR3: CASSWGGNSYNEQFF
length: 14; D: NA; J: TRBJ1-4; V: TRBV25-1; size: many; DNA: TGTGCCAGCGCTAATCGGGGTGGATTTGAAAAACTGTTTTTT; CDR3: CASANRGGFEKLFF